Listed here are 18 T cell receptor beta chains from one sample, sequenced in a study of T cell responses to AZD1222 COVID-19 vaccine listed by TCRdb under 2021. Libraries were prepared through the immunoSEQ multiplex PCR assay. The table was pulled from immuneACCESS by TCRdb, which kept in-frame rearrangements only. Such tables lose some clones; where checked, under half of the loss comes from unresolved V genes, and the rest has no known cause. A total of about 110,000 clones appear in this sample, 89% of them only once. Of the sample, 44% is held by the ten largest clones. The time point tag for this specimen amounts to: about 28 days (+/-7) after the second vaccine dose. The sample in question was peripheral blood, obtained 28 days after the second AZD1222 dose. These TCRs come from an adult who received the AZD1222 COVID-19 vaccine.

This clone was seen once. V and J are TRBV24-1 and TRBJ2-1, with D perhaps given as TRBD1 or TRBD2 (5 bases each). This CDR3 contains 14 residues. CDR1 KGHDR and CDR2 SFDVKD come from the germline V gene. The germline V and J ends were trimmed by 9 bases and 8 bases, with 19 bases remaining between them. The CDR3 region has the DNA TGTGCCACCGGTGGGGGATTGGCGTCCGATGAGCAGTTCTTC. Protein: CATGGGLASDEQFF.

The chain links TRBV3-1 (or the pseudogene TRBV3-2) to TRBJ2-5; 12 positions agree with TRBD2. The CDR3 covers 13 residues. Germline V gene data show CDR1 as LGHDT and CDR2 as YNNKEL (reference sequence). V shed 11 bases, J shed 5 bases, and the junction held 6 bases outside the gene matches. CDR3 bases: TGTGCCGTTCGACTAGCGGGAGTTGAGACCCAGTACTTC. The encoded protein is CAVRLAGVETQYF.

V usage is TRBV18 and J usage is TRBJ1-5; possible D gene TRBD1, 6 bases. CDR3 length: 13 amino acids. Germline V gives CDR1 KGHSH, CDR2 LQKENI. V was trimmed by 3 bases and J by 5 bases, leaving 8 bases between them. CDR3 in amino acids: CASSPTGDQPQHF. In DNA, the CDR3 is TGTGCCAGCTCACCGACAGGTGATCAGCCCCAGCATTTT.

CDR3 nucleotide sequence: TGTGCCAGCAGACCGAGGACAGGGGGCATGGGGGTCGGCTACACCTTC. It encodes CASRPRTGGMGVGYTF. The J gene is TRBJ1-2, the V gene TRBV27; 11 bases fit TRBD1. This CDR3 has 16 amino acids. Germline CDR1 reads MNHEY; CDR2 reads SMNVEV (reference sequence). The V segment lost 6 bases and the J segment 8 bases; nucleotides outside the gene matches: 14.

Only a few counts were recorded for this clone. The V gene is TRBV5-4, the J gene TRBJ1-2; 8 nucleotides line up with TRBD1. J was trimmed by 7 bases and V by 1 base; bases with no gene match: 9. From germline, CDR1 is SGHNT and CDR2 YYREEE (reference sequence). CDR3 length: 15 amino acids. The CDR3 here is CASSLNTGGKSGYTF. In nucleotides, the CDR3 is TGTGCCAGCAGCTTGAACACAGGGGGAAAGAGTGGCTACACCTTC. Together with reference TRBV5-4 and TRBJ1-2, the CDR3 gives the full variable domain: ETGVTQSPTHLIKTRGQQVTLRCSSQSGHNTVSWYQQALGQGPQFIFQYYREEENGRGNFPPRFSGLQFPNYSSELNVNALELDDSALYLCASSLNTGGKSGYTFGSGTRLTVV.

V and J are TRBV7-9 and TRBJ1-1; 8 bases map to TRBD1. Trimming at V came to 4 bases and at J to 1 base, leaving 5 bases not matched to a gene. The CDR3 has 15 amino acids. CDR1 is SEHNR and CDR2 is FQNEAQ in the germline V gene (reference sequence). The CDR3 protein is CASSSQGASNTEAFF. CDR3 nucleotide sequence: TGTGCCAGCAGCTCGCAGGGGGCCTCGAACACTGAAGCTTTCTTT. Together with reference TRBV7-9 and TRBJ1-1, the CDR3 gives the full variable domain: DTGVSQNPRHKITKRGQNVTFRCDPISEHNRLYWYRQTLGQGPEFLTYFQNEAQLEKSRLLSDRFSAERPKGSFSTLEIQRTEQGDSAMYLCASSSQGASNTEAFFGQGTRLTVV.

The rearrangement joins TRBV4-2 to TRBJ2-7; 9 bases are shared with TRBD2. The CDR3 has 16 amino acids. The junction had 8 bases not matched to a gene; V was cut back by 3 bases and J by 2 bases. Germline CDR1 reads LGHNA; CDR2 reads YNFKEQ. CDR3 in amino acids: CASSQSLAGPAYEQYF. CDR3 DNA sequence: TGTGCCAGCAGCCAGAGCCTAGCGGGACCAGCCTACGAGCAGTACTTC.

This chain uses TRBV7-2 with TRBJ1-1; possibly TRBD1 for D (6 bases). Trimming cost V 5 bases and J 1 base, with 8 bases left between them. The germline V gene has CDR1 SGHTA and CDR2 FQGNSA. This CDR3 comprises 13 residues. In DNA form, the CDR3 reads TGTGCCAGCAGCGGACAGACGAACACTGAAGCTTTCTTT. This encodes CASSGQTNTEAFF.

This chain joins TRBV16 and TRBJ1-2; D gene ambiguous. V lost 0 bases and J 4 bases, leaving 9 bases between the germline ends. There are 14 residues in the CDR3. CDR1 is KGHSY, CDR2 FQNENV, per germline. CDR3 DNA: TGTGCCAGCAGCCAATCGGCAACGGGCTATGGCTACACCTTC. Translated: CASSQSATGYGYTF.

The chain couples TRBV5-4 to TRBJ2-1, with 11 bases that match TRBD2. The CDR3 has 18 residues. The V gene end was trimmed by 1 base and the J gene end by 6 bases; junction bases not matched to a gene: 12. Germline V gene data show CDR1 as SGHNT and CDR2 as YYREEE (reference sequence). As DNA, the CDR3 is TGTGCCAGCAGCTTGTGGGGCAGTAGACTAGCGGGACCCAATGAGCAGTTCTTC. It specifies CASSLWGSRLAGPNEQFF. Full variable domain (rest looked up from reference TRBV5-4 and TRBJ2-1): ETGVTQSPTHLIKTRGQQVTLRCSSQSGHNTVSWYQQALGQGPQFIFQYYREEENGRGNFPPRFSGLQFPNYSSELNVNALELDDSALYLCASSLWGSRLAGPNEQFFGPGTRLTVL.

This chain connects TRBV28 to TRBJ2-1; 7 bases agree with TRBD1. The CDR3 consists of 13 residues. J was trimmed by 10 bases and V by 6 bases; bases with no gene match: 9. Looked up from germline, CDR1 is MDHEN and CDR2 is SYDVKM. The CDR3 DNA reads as TGTGCCAGCAGCTTAACAGGGGTTCGGGAGCAGTTCTTC. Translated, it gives CASSLTGVREQFF.

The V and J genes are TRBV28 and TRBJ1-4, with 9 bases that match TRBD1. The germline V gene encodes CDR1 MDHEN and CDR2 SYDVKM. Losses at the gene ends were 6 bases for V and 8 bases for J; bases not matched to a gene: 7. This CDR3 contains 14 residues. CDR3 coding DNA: TGTGCCAGCAGGGCCCAGGACAGGGGAGAAAAACTGTTTTTT. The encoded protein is CASRAQDRGEKLFF.

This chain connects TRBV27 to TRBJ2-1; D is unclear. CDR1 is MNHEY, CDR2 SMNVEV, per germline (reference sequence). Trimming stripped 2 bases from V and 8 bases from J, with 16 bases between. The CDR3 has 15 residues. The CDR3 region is CASSLNPTGRDEQFF. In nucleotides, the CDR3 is TGTGCCAGCAGTTTAAACCCGACCGGTCGCGATGAGCAGTTCTTC.

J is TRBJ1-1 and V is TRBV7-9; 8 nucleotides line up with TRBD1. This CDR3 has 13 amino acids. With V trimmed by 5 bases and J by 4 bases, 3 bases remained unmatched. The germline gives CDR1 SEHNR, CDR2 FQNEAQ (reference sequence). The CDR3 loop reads CASSTQGGTEAFF. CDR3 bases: TGTGCCAGCAGCACACAGGGGGGCACTGAAGCTTTCTTT.

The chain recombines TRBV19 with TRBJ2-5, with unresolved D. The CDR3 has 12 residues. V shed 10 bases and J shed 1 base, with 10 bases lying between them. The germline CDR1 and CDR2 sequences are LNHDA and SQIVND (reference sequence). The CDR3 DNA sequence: TGTGCCACCGCGGACCGCCAAGAGACCCAGTACTTC. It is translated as CATADRQETQYF.

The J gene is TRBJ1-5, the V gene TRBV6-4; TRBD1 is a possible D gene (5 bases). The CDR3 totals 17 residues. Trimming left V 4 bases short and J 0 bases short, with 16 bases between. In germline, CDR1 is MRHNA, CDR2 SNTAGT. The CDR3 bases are TGTGCCAGCAGTGGGGGCTACAATACCTTTAGCAATCAGCCCCAGCATTTT. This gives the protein CASSGGYNTFSNQPQHF.

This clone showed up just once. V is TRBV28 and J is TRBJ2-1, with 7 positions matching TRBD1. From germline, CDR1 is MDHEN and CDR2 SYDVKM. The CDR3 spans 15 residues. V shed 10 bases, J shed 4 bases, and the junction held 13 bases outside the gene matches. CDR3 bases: TGTGCCACCTTCTCCAGGGACAGAAGGTACAATGAGCAGTTCTTC. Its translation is CATFSRDRRYNEQFF.

CDR3 protein: CASSYSSNQPQHF. The DNA of the CDR3 is TGTGCCAGCAGTTACTCCAGCAATCAGCCCCAGCATTTT. This chain uses TRBV6-6 with TRBJ1-5, with unresolved D. There are 13 residues in the CDR3. V gave up 0 bases and J gave up 1 base, with 1 base separating them. Germline V CDR1 and CDR2: MNHNY, SVGAGI (reference sequence).